This record covers a single TCR beta chain. Its specific antigen is unknown. Base qualities are not provided; no much larger clone lies one nucleotide away. The data originate from a study of T cell changes during pregnancy in multiple sclerosis (dated by TCRdb to the late 2010s). With regard to the full study: The study looked at changes in the T cell repertoire across pregnancy in women with multiple sclerosis.

The germline ends are 14 bases apart after V is trimmed by 4 bases and J by 13 bases. Spanning cysteine to phenylalanine, the CDR3 consists of 12 amino acids. Solely the CDR3 DNA is kept, with 36 bases framed from the first base. Sequences SGHDT (CDR1) and YYEEEE (CDR2) are obtained from the germline V gene. The receptor library was made with the immunoSEQ multiplex PCR assay. Sourced from immuneACCESS, this table was stored by TCRdb with only in-frame sequences that have V and J called. A share of the clones is absent; for the studies checked, an unresolved V gene accounts for under half, and the remainder has no known explanation. The sample table shows about 38,000 clones, and approximately 92% are seen once. About an eighth of the sample is in the top ten clones.

The sequence was collected from a female donor with multiple sclerosis, enrolled in a pregnancy study. Sequences were derived from CD8+ T cells from peripheral blood mononuclear cells, sampled after pregnancy. The rearranged segments are TRBV5-6 and TRBJ1-4, with a tentative D gene TRBD1 over 5 matching bases. This receptor has the CDR3 CASSSLGGRLFF. Here is the DNA: TGTGCCAGCAGCAGCTTGGGGGGTCGACTGTTTTTT.